Given below is one T cell receptor beta chain in context. Its target is unknown. Per sample, no less than 5.5 micrograms of total RNA were extracted. This sample is part of a study of blood T cells in healthy people across ages. Findings and limits, study-wide: The study could not conclusively compare naive and antigen-experienced cells, given its unsorted PBMCs. Estimated diversity across one million T cells was deemed an underestimate.

Germline lookup yields CDR1 LNHNV and CDR2 YYDKDF (reference sequence). J gave up 5 bases and V 4 bases, and 10 bases lay outside the gene matches. This CDR3 is built from 16 residues. Then a second PCR, running about 6 to 12 cycles, was carried out with a sample-barcoded 5' primer and a J-beta primer mix. TCRdb ran MiXCR on the 5' RACE reads and lists one entry per CDR3 protein. The sample lists roughly 2 million distinct CDR3 sequences, around 48% occurring once. The TCR comes from a woman aged 40-49 years in good health. This rearrangement joins TRBV15 to TRBJ2-1; 8 positions agree with TRBD2. Input material: blood. CDR3 sequence (DNA): TGTGCCACCAGCACCCTGCGCGGGGGGCTTGACAATGAGCAGTTCTTC. Protein product: CATSTLRGGLDNEQFF.